This TCR beta chain was captured in a study of cytomegalovirus exposure and HLA in healthy donors. Across the study: In an early release, HLA-typed donors contributed 75 million to 85 million unique TCR sequences.

In nominal health when sampled, donors likely had unrecorded immune exposures nonetheless. This PCR relied on a set of 60 Vbeta primers and 13 Jbeta primers. Authors' analysis steps: Approximately 11 million of the 60 million to 90 million unique TCR beta chains counted in a later analysis were shared. Libraries were prepared by immunoSEQ multiplex PCR; TCRdb keeps only in-frame clonotypes and omits some of them. V, J and clone size derive from that table, while D and trimming were established from the DNA sequence. This table has 150,000 to 200,000 clones, over 80% appearing once. The CDR3 spans 15 residues. CDR1 and CDR2 from the germline V gene are LGHNA and YSLEER. V lost 0 bases and J lost 0, with 6 bases in between. As concerns this clone: What it recognizes is unknown.

General study findings and limits: Based on reports, TCR beta sequences accurately predicted HLA-A and HLA-B alleles for most subjects.

The sequenced sample consisted of PBMCs. The sequence came from a man in his fifties or sixties in good health and CMV-seropositive. The chain combines TRBV4-3 with TRBJ2-1, with D hard to call. The CDR3 here is CASSQDSSSYNEQFF. The CDR3 DNA sequence: TGCGCCAGCAGCCAAGATTCGAGCTCCTACAATGAGCAGTTCTTC.